A single sample is the source of the 11 T cell receptor beta chains below, sequenced in a study of shared clonotypes between healthy human individuals. TCRdb's copy holds only in-frame clones and misses some; the assay was immunoSEQ multiplex PCR. The table records under 1,100,000 clones, about three quarters of them present only once. The sample was memory CD4+ T cells sorted from blood. Subset in this sample: CD45RA-negative fraction. The origin of the receptors is a young man in good health.

The chain recombines TRBV5-6 with TRBJ2-5; TRBD1 aligns across 9 bases. The CDR3 loop spans 16 amino acids. Germline CDR1 reads SGHDT; CDR2 reads YYEEEE. After removal of 4 bases from V and 1 base from J, the junction contained 8 bases not matched to a gene. The CDR3 DNA reads TGTGCCAGCAGCACCGGGACAGGGAAAATCCAAGAGACCCAGTACTTC. Translating gives CASSTGTGKIQETQYF.

This chain joins TRBV5-5 and TRBJ2-3; 10 bases map to TRBD2. The V segment lost 0 bases and the J segment 4 bases; nucleotides outside the gene matches: 8. The germline V gene has CDR1 SGHKS and CDR2 YYEKEE (reference sequence). The CDR3 is made up of 17 amino acids. CDR3 in amino acids: CASSLGYERGGPDTQYF. In nucleotides, the CDR3 is TGTGCCAGCAGCTTGGGATATGAGCGGGGGGGCCCAGATACGCAGTATTTT.

The J gene is TRBJ2-5, the V gene TRBV6-1, with 10 bases aligning to TRBD2. Germline V gene data show CDR1 as MNHNS and CDR2 as SASEGT. Trimming at V came to 7 bases and at J to 14 bases, leaving 16 bases not matched to a gene. CDR3 length: 14 amino acids. CDR3 sequence (DNA): TGTGCCAGCATCGAGCGGGGGGGGAGAGACCCAGGATACTTC. Residues: CASIERGGRDPGYF.

The V call is TRBV4-3, the J call TRBJ1-5; 7 bases agree with TRBD1. V was pared by 3 bases and J by 12 bases, with 8 bases of the junction left unmatched. This CDR3 spans 13 amino acids. Germline loops: CDR1 LGHNA, CDR2 YSLEER. CDR3 DNA sequence: TGCGCCAGCAGCCAGGAGACAGGGTCCAGCCAGCATTTT. Translation gives CASSQETGSSQHF.

The chain links TRBV25-1 to TRBJ2-5; 7 positions match TRBD2. CDR1 and CDR2 (germline): MGHDK, SYGVNS. Trimming took 3 bases from V and 4 from J; bases not matched to a gene: 11. This CDR3 is built from 16 residues. CDR3 nucleotide sequence: TGTGCCAGCAGTGAGGGTGTTGGACTAGTGGGAGAGACCCAGTACTTC. Protein product: CASSEGVGLVGETQYF.

Concerning this clone itself: The sample holds other DNA sequences that translate to the same CDR3. The rearrangement uses TRBV20-1 and TRBJ1-2; D is unclear. Trimming pared 3 bases from V and 2 bases from J, leaving 4 bases between. This CDR3 comprises 11 residues. From germline, CDR1 is DFQATT and CDR2 SNEGSKA (reference sequence). The CDR3 reads CSARANYGYTF. DNA for the CDR3: TGCAGTGCTAGGGCCAACTATGGCTACACCTTC.

Worth noting for this clone: Other DNA sequences from this sample encode an identical CDR3 as well. This chain uses TRBV5-1 with TRBJ1-1; possible D gene TRBD1, 6 bases. The germline gives CDR1 SGHRS, CDR2 YFSETQ. This CDR3 comprises 14 residues. V was trimmed by 2 bases and J by 0 bases, leaving 8 bases between them. CDR3 sequence: CASSLDRMNTEAFF. In nucleotides, the CDR3 is TGCGCCAGCAGCTTAGACAGGATGAACACTGAAGCTTTCTTT.

V is TRBV7-2 and J is TRBJ1-1; maybe TRBD1 (6 bases). Trimming left V 1 base short and J 4 bases short, with 13 bases between. This CDR3 is built from 15 residues. Per germline, CDR1 SGHTA and CDR2 FQGNSA. The CDR3 coding sequence is TGTGCCAGCAGCTTAGATGGCACAGGGAGCACTGAAGCTTTCTTT. Protein: CASSLDGTGSTEAFF.

The chain joins TRBV6-1 to TRBJ2-5; unclear D gene. Trimming stripped 6 bases from V and 5 bases from J, with 16 bases between. The CDR3 consists of 14 residues. Germline CDR1 is MNHNS and CDR2 is SASEGT. DNA of the CDR3: TGTGCCAGCAGCCTCCCGTGGGCCGGTGAGACCCAGTACTTC. The encoded protein is CASSLPWAGETQYF.

The V call is TRBV4-1, the J call TRBJ2-1; D possibly uses TRBD1 or TRBD2 (5 bases each). Germline lookup yields CDR1 MGHRA and CDR2 YSYEKL. The CDR3 loop spans 16 amino acids. The V and J ends lost 4 bases and 0 bases respectively, with 13 bases between them. CDR3 nucleotides: TGCGCCAGCAGCCCAGGGACCGGGTTCTCCTACAATGAGCAGTTCTTC. Translating gives CASSPGTGFSYNEQFF.

The V gene is TRBV7-3, the J gene TRBJ2-7, with 8 positions matching TRBD1. From germline, CDR1 is SGHTA and CDR2 FQGTGA. V dropped 3 bases and J dropped 6; count of bases not matched to a gene: 4. The CDR3 is made up of 13 amino acids. CDR3 amino acids: CASSFQGTGEQYF. The CDR3 DNA is TGTGCCAGCAGCTTCCAGGGGACAGGCGAGCAGTACTTC.